The rows below give T cell receptor beta chains drawn from one sample of a study of blood T cell repertoires in COVID-19. The protocol was immunoSEQ multiplex PCR, while the TCRdb copy is restricted to in-frame clones and leaves out a portion. This sample has over 120,000 clones, with more than 75% found just once. The sequenced sample was peripheral blood. Receptors were obtained from a woman in her 70s with COVID-19, enrolled during active disease. CDR3s include the opening cysteine and the closing phenylalanine or tryptophan. D genes are given only for firm matches. Part of the rows lack a size; the others show once, few, many or a class for expanded clones.

cdr3_length j_call v_call clone_size d_call cdr3_nt cdr3_aa
14 TRBJ2-7 TRBV27 - - TGTGCCAGCAGGGCCCTCCCCTCGAGGGACGAGCAGTACTTC CASRALPSRDEQYF
12 TRBJ1-4 TRBV12-3/TRBV12-4 - - TGTGCCAGCAGGGACCAGGGCGGAAAACTGTTTTTT CASRDQGGKLFF
14 TRBJ1-3 TRBV28 - - TGTGCCAGCAGTCCCGGGAGCTCTGGAAACACCATATATTTT CASSPGSSGNTIYF
19 TRBJ1-1 TRBV30 - TRBD1 TGTGCCTGGAGCGCGCCCCCGTCCTTGTACAGGGGTATGAACACTGAAGCTTTCTTT CAWSAPPSLYRGMNTEAFF
13 TRBJ1-2 TRBV2 - TRBD1 TGTGCCAGCAGCACTTTCGGGACAGGGGGGATTCAATTC CASSTFGTGGIQF
15 TRBJ2-1 TRBV2 once TRBD1 TGTGCCAGCAGAGGACAGGTACTCTCCTACAATGAGCAGTTCTTC CASRGQVLSYNEQFF
14 TRBJ1-2 TRBV7-9 - TRBD1 TGTGCCAGCAGCCCACAGGGGAAAGGCGAAGGCTACACCTTC CASSPQGKGEGYTF
15 TRBJ2-2 TRBV5-1 once TRBD2 TGCGCCAGCAGCTTGGAGGCGGGGGTAGGCGGGGAGCTGTTTTTT CASSLEAGVGGELFF
14 TRBJ1-1 TRBV6-2/TRBV6-3 - - TGTGCCAGCAGTCAGACAGCCGGCCGAACTGAAGCTTTCTTT CASSQTAGRTEAFF
18 TRBJ2-2 TRBV3-1/TRBV3-2 - TRBD2 TGTGCCAGCAGCCTCGAAAAGGGACTAGCGGGGGACACCGGGGAGCTGTTTTTT CASSLEKGLAGDTGELFF